This T cell receptor beta chain emerged from a study of blood T cell repertoires in COVID-19. At the level of the study: Samples representing acute and convalescent COVID-19 were sourced from the United States, Italy and Spain. In each case, the material was cDNA or gDNA derived from T cells, B-cell-depleted T cells, or PBMCs.

Original processing notes: It was from reference gene primer amplification that nucleated cell counts were estimated. Sequenced by immunoSEQ multiplex PCR; TCRdb stores in-frame clones only, minus some. Clone size and V and J calls were adopted from that table, with D and trimming inferred from the DNA. Among some 150,000 clones listed, roughly 80% were seen once. The CDR3 loop spans 15 amino acids. Germline values: CDR1 KGHDR, CDR2 SFDVKD. V dropped 5 bases and J dropped 1; count of bases not matched to a gene: 4. The TCR comes from a human donor with acute or convalescent COVID-19. The donor label of this sample is uncertain. Sequencing was performed on peripheral blood. V usage is TRBV24-1 and J usage is TRBJ2-5; 9 nucleotides line up with TRBD1. The DNA for the CDR3 is TGTGCCACCAGTGGTCCGACAGGGGGCCAAGAGACCCAGTACTTC. Its protein product is CATSGPTGGQETQYF.